The 16 T cell receptor beta chains given below trace back to one sample, sequenced in a study of shared clonotypes between healthy human individuals. Sequencing used immunoSEQ multiplex PCR; TCRdb keeps in-frame clones, though not all of them. The table includes 600,000 to 800,000 clones, 72% detected once. Sequencing input: memory CD4+ T cells sorted from blood. Subset given: CD45RA-negative fraction. These receptor sequences come from a woman aged 30 to 39 in good health.

The chain uses TRBV18 and TRBJ2-7; 10 positions match TRBD2. The ends lost 2 bases at V and 5 bases at J; junction bases unmatched: 6. Germline CDR1 KGHSH, CDR2 LQKENI. CDR3 length equals 15 residues. The CDR3 loop is CASSPLSGRAHEQYF. As DNA, the CDR3 is TGTGCCAGCTCACCATTAAGCGGGAGGGCCCACGAGCAGTACTTC.

This chain uses TRBV28 with TRBJ2-3; 10 nucleotides agree with TRBD2. CDR3 size: 12 residues. Germline assignment: CDR1 MDHEN and CDR2 SYDVKM. Trimming removed 7 bases from V and 9 bases from J; junction bases left unmatched: 4. CDR3 sequence: CASTILAGTQYF. In DNA form, the CDR3 reads TGTGCCAGCACCATACTAGCGGGAACGCAGTATTTT.

This clone was recorded once. The junction differs from germline at one of its ends, possibly a read error. The chain combines TRBV10-3 with TRBJ2-7; tentatively, D is TRBD1 or TRBD2 (5 bases each). This CDR3 has 15 amino acids. In germline, CDR1 is ENHRY, CDR2 SYGVKD. CDR3 protein: CASSYGTPSLYEQYF. In nucleotides, the CDR3 is TGTGCCAGCAGTTATGGGACCCCGTCCTTATACGAGCAGTACTTC.

The chain uses TRBV2 and TRBJ1-5; D is undetermined. The ends were cut back, 8 bases at V and 2 bases at J, with 13 bases in the middle. Germline V gene sequence: CDR1 SNHLY, CDR2 FYNNEI. CDR3 size: 14 residues. The DNA of the CDR3 is TGTGCCAGCCATAAGGGATTGGGCAATCAGCCCCAGCATTTT. Translation gives CASHKGLGNQPQHF.

This clone occurred once. This sequence joins TRBV10-1 and TRBJ2-3; D possibly corresponds to TRBD1 (6 bases). Germline lookup yields CDR1 WNHNN and CDR2 SYGVQD (reference sequence). This CDR3 comprises 15 residues. Trimming took 4 bases from V and 3 from J, leaving 14 bases between them. The CDR3: CASSGGDRNTDTQYF. CDR3 in DNA: TGCGCCAGCAGTGGGGGAGACAGGAATACAGATACGCAGTATTTT.

V usage is TRBV5-6 and J usage is TRBJ2-1, with 8 bases aligning to TRBD2. With V trimmed by 0 bases and J by 5 bases, 7 bases remained unmatched. This CDR3 contains 16 residues. Germline CDR1 and CDR2: SGHDT and YYEEEE. The CDR3 nucleotides are TGTGCCAGCAGCTTGGGTCCGGGAGGGTGGAACAATGAGCAGTTCTTC. It specifies CASSLGPGGWNNEQFF.

V and J are TRBV11-2 and TRBJ2-7; D gene unclear. Germline V CDR1 and CDR2: SGHAT, FQNNGV. Trimming took 1 base from V and 9 from J, leaving 16 bases between them. The CDR3 has 14 amino acids. The DNA for the CDR3 is TGTGCCAGCAGCTTAGCCATCCTCCCGGGCGTGCAGTACTTC. Translating it yields CASSLAILPGVQYF.

This clone has a single count. This chain uses TRBV4-2 with TRBJ2-1, with 8 bases matching TRBD2. CDR3 length: 16 residues. V trimming: 1 base; J trimming: 4 bases; junction bases outside the gene matches: 6. Per germline, CDR1 LGHNA and CDR2 YNFKEQ. The CDR3 DNA reads as TGTGCCAGCAGCCAAGTGTCTAGCGGGTCTTACAATGAGCAGTTCTTC. This sequence encodes CASSQVSSGSYNEQFF.

The rearrangement joins TRBV7-9 to TRBJ1-1, with D unresolved. Germline CDR1 is SEHNR and CDR2 is FQNEAQ (reference sequence). This CDR3 is built from 15 residues. Trimming shortened V by 2 bases and J by 6 bases, and 16 bases separated the two germline ends. CDR3 coding DNA: TGTGCCAGCAGCTTAAGACTGATATCGGACGCTGAAGCTTTCTTT. As protein: CASSLRLISDAEAFF.

In its sample, this clone was seen once. The chain recombines TRBV4-1 with TRBJ2-3; D is perhaps TRBD2 (5 bases). Trimming stripped 4 bases from V and 6 bases from J, with 17 bases between. The germline CDR1 and CDR2 sequences are MGHRA and YSYEKL. The CDR3 totals 15 residues. CDR3: CASSPNERSADTQYF. Written as DNA, the CDR3 is TGCGCCAGCAGCCCTAACGAGCGGTCGGCGGATACGCAGTATTTT.

CDR3 amino acids: CASSPPSSPGELFF. Written as DNA, the CDR3 is TGTGCCAGCTCACCACCATCTAGCCCCGGGGAGCTGTTTTTT. This chain links TRBV18 with TRBJ2-2, with a tentative D call TRBD2 (5 bases). Germline V CDR1 and CDR2: KGHSH, LQKENI. The CDR3 loop spans 14 amino acids. Trimming took 0 bases from V and 6 from J, leaving 8 bases between them.

This clone occurred once. This rearrangement joins TRBV19 to TRBJ1-1, with TRBD1 matching 7 bases. Losses at the gene ends were 2 bases for V and 4 bases for J; bases not matched to a gene: 4. Germline CDR1 reads LNHDA; CDR2 reads SQIVND (reference sequence). The CDR3 totals 14 residues. This chain's CDR3 is CASSITGAGTEAFF. CDR3 in DNA: TGTGCCAGTAGTATAACAGGGGCGGGCACTGAAGCTTTCTTT.

The J gene is TRBJ2-3, the V gene TRBV5-1; a possible D gene is TRBD2 (7 bases). V lost 2 bases, J lost 2 bases, and 15 bases lay in between. From germline, CDR1 is SGHRS and CDR2 YFSETQ. The CDR3 has 16 amino acids. CDR3 amino acids: CASSFGGGGPTDTQYF. The CDR3 nucleotides are TGCGCCAGCAGCTTTGGGGGCGGGGGTCCCACAGATACGCAGTATTTT.

This clone was counted once. This chain joins TRBV6-5 and TRBJ2-7; perhaps TRBD1 as D (6 bases). V was shortened by 0 bases and J by 1 base, with 10 bases between the two germline ends. The CDR3 length is 15 residues. CDR1 is MNHEY, CDR2 SVGAGI, per germline. CDR3 in amino acids: CASSYSRDKSYEQYF. Here the CDR3 DNA reads TGTGCCAGCAGTTACTCCCGGGACAAATCCTACGAGCAGTACTTC.

This clone was detected a few times. Distinct nucleotide sequences in the sample also encode this CDR3. The rearrangement uses TRBV11-3 and TRBJ2-1; TRBD2 matches at 9 bases. V gave up 5 bases and J gave up 4 bases; unmatched junction bases: 3. In germline, CDR1 is SGHNT, CDR2 YENEEA. The CDR3 runs 14 residues. The CDR3 coding sequence is TGTGCCAGCAGCCTGGCGGGAGGGTACAATGAGCAGTTCTTC. Protein product: CASSLAGGYNEQFF. The full variable domain, in which reference TRBV11-3 and TRBJ2-1 provide the parts outside the CDR3, is EAGVVQSPRYKIIEKKQPVAFWCNPISGHNTLYWYLQNLGQGPELLIRYENEEAVDDSQLPKDRFSAERLKGVDSTLKIQPAELGDSAVYLCASSLAGGYNEQFFGPGTRLTVL.

The chain couples TRBV5-1 to TRBJ2-1; D is uncertain. This CDR3 is built from 15 residues. CDR1 is SGHRS and CDR2 is YFSETQ in the germline V gene. Trimming took off 2 bases at V and 9 bases at J, with 18 bases between the two ends. The CDR3 spells CASSFRDASRGEQFF. The CDR3, as DNA: TGCGCCAGCAGCTTTCGAGACGCCAGCCGCGGTGAGCAGTTCTTC.